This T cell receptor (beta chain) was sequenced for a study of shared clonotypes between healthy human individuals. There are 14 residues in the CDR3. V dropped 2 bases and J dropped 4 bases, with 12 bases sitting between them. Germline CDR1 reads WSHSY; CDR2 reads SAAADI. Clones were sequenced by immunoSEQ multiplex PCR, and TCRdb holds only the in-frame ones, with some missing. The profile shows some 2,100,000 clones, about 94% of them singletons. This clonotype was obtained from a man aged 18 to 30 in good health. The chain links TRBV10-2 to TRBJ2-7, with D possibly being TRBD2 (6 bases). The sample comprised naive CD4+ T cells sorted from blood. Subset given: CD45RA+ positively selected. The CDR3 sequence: CASSEGTVKYEQYF. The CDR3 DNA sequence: TGCGCCAGCAGTGAGGGGACTGTGAAGTACGAGCAGTACTTC.